This passage covers 23 T cell receptor beta chains from one sample sequenced in a study of cytomegalovirus exposure and HLA in healthy donors. In the PCR, 60 Vbeta and 13 Jbeta primers were used. Assay used: immunoSEQ multiplex PCR; TCRdb lists only in-frame clones, some missing. The table lists about 190,000 clones, with approximately 6.4% in the top ten. The sequenced material came from PBMCs. The origin of the receptors is a man younger than 45 in good health and CMV-seronegative.

The chain is built from TRBV14 and TRBJ2-2; 7 bases are a match to TRBD2. Looked up from germline, CDR1 is SGHDN and CDR2 is FVKESK. The CDR3 contains 13 residues. The trim removed 4 bases at V and 5 bases at J, leaving 1 base unmatched. Written as DNA, the CDR3 is TGTGCCAGCAGCCCGGGACTAACCGGGGAGCTGTTTTTT. Translated, it gives CASSPGLTGELFF.

The chain employs TRBV28 and TRBJ1-2; D is possibly TRBD1 (6 bases). Trimming took off 4 bases at V and 8 bases at J, with 17 bases between the two ends. The CDR3 loop spans 14 amino acids. Germline V gives CDR1 MDHEN, CDR2 SYDVKM. The CDR3 DNA sequence: TGTGCCAGCAGTTCCCGTACAGGGTCGAGGGGCTACACCTTC. Protein sequence: CASSSRTGSRGYTF.

The V gene is TRBV6-5, the J gene TRBJ2-7; 10 nucleotides align to TRBD1. The CDR3 covers 15 residues. CDR1 MNHEY and CDR2 SVGAGI come from the germline V gene. The V gene end was trimmed by 2 bases and the J gene end by 2 bases; junction bases not matched to a gene: 3. The CDR3 reads CASSYAGTGAYEQYF. The CDR3 nucleotides are TGTGCCAGCAGTTACGCCGGGACAGGGGCCTACGAGCAGTACTTC.

The chain uses TRBV5-8 and TRBJ1-2; 7 bases map to TRBD1. V lost 3 bases to trimming and J lost 0 bases; unmatched junction nucleotides: 8. The CDR3 runs 16 residues. CDR1 and CDR2 (germline): SGHTS, YDEGEE. The CDR3 sequence is CASSSGWGQTNYGYTF. The CDR3 region has the DNA TGTGCCAGCAGCTCTGGCTGGGGACAGACTAACTATGGCTACACCTTC. The full variable domain, with the rest looked up from reference TRBV5-8 and TRBJ1-2, is EAGVTQSPTHLIKTRGQQATLRCSPISGHTSVYWYQQALGLGLQFLLWYDEGEERNRGNFPPRFSGRQFPNYSSELNVNALELEDSALYLCASSSGWGQTNYGYTFGSGTRLTVV.

The rearrangement uses TRBV19 and TRBJ2-7, with 7 bases aligning to TRBD2. This CDR3 spans 14 amino acids. Germline V gene data show CDR1 as LNHDA and CDR2 as SQIVND (reference sequence). J lost 0 bases, V lost 5 bases, and 4 bases had no gene match. The CDR3 protein is CASSLAEASYEQYF. In DNA form, the CDR3 reads TGTGCCAGTAGTCTAGCGGAGGCCTCCTACGAGCAGTACTTC.

This chain joins TRBV4-1 and TRBJ2-1, with 9 positions matching TRBD2. With 4 bases clipped from V and 4 bases from J, the junction kept 8 bases outside the gene matches. Germline-derived CDR1 and CDR2 are MGHRA and YSYEKL. The CDR3 is 16 residues long. CDR3 residues: CASSLLLAGQYNEQFF. The CDR3 nucleotides are TGCGCCAGCAGCCTACTCCTAGCGGGGCAATACAATGAGCAGTTCTTC.

This chain uses TRBV5-1 with TRBJ2-2; 7 positions match TRBD2. Germline loops: CDR1 SGHRS, CDR2 YFSETQ. The CDR3 loop spans 16 amino acids. The V segment lost 0 bases and the J segment 1 base; nucleotides outside the gene matches: 3. DNA of the CDR3: TGCGCCAGCAGCTTGGGGCTAGCGGTGAACACCGGGGAGCTGTTTTTT. Translation: CASSLGLAVNTGELFF.

This chain joins TRBV19 and TRBJ2-1, with D uncertain. The ends were cut back, 5 bases at V and 6 bases at J, with 14 bases in the middle. This CDR3 is 14 amino acids long. Germline CDR1 LNHDA, CDR2 SQIVND (reference sequence). CDR3 sequence reads: CASSASDRGNEQFF. As DNA, the CDR3 is TGTGCCAGTAGTGCCTCAGATAGAGGCAATGAGCAGTTCTTC.

The chain is built from TRBV28 and TRBJ1-5; D is unclear. CDR1 and CDR2 from the germline V gene are MDHEN and SYDVKM. The CDR3 extends over 12 amino acids. V lost 4 bases to trimming and J lost 6 bases, with 7 bases between them. CDR3 in DNA: TGTGCCAGCAGTTCCTCTAGTCAGCCCCAGCATTTT. Encoded protein: CASSSSSQPQHF.

The J gene is TRBJ2-5, the V gene TRBV5-6; 16 positions agree with TRBD2. The germline gives CDR1 SGHDT, CDR2 YYEEEE. V trimming: 4 bases; J trimming: 5 bases; junction bases outside the gene matches: 14. This CDR3 is built from 19 residues. Here the CDR3 DNA reads TGTGCCAGCAGCCCCGGCGGGACTAGCGGGAGGGCCTTGAGGGAGACCCAGTACTTC. Translated: CASSPGGTSGRALRETQYF.

V usage is TRBV5-1 and J usage is TRBJ1-6, with 10 bases that match TRBD1. J gave up 10 bases and V 4 bases, and 8 bases lay outside the gene matches. Germline V lookup: CDR1 SGHRS, CDR2 YFSETQ. The CDR3 runs to 15 residues. The CDR3 loop reads CASSPFGTGASPLHF. CDR3 DNA sequence: TGCGCCAGCAGCCCCTTCGGGACAGGGGCCTCACCCCTCCACTTT.

The chain couples TRBV6-7 to TRBJ2-7; 8 bases are shared with TRBD2. TRBV6-7 belongs to the ORF category, with a function that is uncertain. The CDR3 consists of 17 residues. Trimming at V came to 2 bases and at J to 0 bases, leaving 9 bases not matched to a gene. This chain's CDR3 is CASSYPDGRGVSYEQYF. CDR3 nucleotides: TGTGCCAGCAGTTACCCTGATGGGCGGGGGGTCTCCTACGAGCAGTACTTC.

The rearrangement links TRBV27 to TRBJ2-3; TRBD2 matches 8 bases. There are 14 residues in the CDR3. With 2 bases clipped from V and 5 bases from J, the junction kept 3 bases outside the gene matches. The V gene's germline CDR1 is MNHEY and CDR2 SMNVEV (reference sequence). CDR3 region: CASSLREGRDTQYF. Here the CDR3 DNA reads TGTGCCAGCAGTTTACGGGAGGGCAGAGATACGCAGTATTTT.

This chain uses TRBV7-9 with TRBJ2-7; D is ambiguous. CDR3 size: 12 residues. V gave up 1 base and J gave up 6 bases, with 7 bases separating them. CDR1 is SEHNR and CDR2 is FQNEAQ in the germline V gene (reference sequence). CDR3 nucleotides: TGTGCCAGCAGCTTAGTTAGTTCCGAGCAGTACTTC. It is translated as CASSLVSSEQYF.

CDR3 sequence reads: CASSPVSGSNQPQHF. The CDR3 coding sequence is TGTGCCAGCTCACCAGTCTCAGGGAGCAATCAGCCCCAGCATTTT. The V and J genes are TRBV18 and TRBJ1-5, with D maybe TRBD1 (5 bases). This CDR3 has 15 amino acids. The V gene's germline CDR1 is KGHSH and CDR2 LQKENI. The V end lost 2 bases, the J end lost 1 base, and 9 bases lay between the germline ends.

The chain employs TRBV7-9 and TRBJ2-1, with 10 positions matching TRBD2. This CDR3 spans 14 amino acids. Germline assignment: CDR1 SEHNR and CDR2 FQNEAQ (reference sequence). V trimming: 10 bases; J trimming: 12 bases; junction bases outside the gene matches: 15. The CDR3 spells CATYGTSAAIGQFF. The CDR3 DNA sequence: TGTGCCACCTACGGGACTAGCGCCGCAATTGGGCAGTTCTTC.

This rearrangement joins TRBV7-6 to TRBJ2-5; D uncertain. The J call may be incorrect, as the DNA end agrees better with TRBJ2-7. The germline CDR1 and CDR2 sequences are SGHVS and FNYEAQ. This CDR3 has 12 residues. CDR3 loop: CASSLDQNEQYF. CDR3 nucleotide sequence: TGTGCCAGCAGCTTAGACCAAAACGAGCAGTACTTC.

The rearrangement joins TRBV6-1 to TRBJ2-3, with D possibly TRBD1 on 5 matching bases. V shed 2 bases and J shed 1 base, with 10 bases lying between them. CDR1 and CDR2 from the germline V gene are MNHNS and SASEGT. The CDR3 spans 15 residues. CDR3 nucleotides: TGTGCCAGCAGTGAACAGGGCCACCGCACAGATACGCAGTATTTT. As protein: CASSEQGHRTDTQYF.

The chain carries TRBV7-2 and TRBJ1-6; 8 bases map to TRBD1. V gave up 4 bases and J gave up 5 bases; unmatched junction bases: 4. CDR1 SGHTA and CDR2 FQGNSA come from the germline V gene. The CDR3 is 15 residues long. The CDR3 coding sequence is TGTGCCAGCAGCTCCCAGGGGGCCCATAATTCACCCCTCCACTTT. Translating it yields CASSSQGAHNSPLHF.

The V call is TRBV11-3, the J call TRBJ2-7; D is unclear. Germline CDR1 SGHNT, CDR2 YENEEA. The CDR3 consists of 16 residues. The V and J ends lost 1 base and 1 base respectively, with 14 bases between them. The CDR3 is CASSLAGAIISYEQYF. CDR3 coding DNA: TGTGCCAGCAGCTTAGCGGGTGCAATTATATCCTACGAGCAGTACTTC.

The CDR3 DNA sequence: TGTGCCAGCAGTTTAACAGGCCATATCTCCTACGAGCAGTACTTC. Translation: CASSLTGHISYEQYF. The chain combines TRBV27 with TRBJ2-7; D is possibly TRBD1 (5 bases). Looked up from germline, CDR1 is MNHEY and CDR2 is SMNVEV (reference sequence). The CDR3 sequence is 15 residues long. With 2 bases removed from V and 0 bases from J, the gap between germline ends came to 11 bases.

With respect to this clone: One end of the junction fails to match germline, which may point to a read error. Additional DNA sequences in this sample encode the identical CDR3. The chain uses TRBV6-1 and TRBJ1-5; no clear D. The CDR3 sequence is 17 residues long. Germline CDR1 and CDR2: MNHNS and SASEGT. The CDR3 loop is CASSELVGDGGNQPQHF. The CDR3 nucleotides read TGTGCCAGCAGTGAGCTAGTCGGCGACGGTGGCAACCAGCCCCAGCATTTT.

J is TRBJ1-3 and V is TRBV11-3, with unresolved D. The CDR3 spans 14 residues. V lost 6 bases and J lost 0, with 9 bases in between. CDR1 and CDR2 from the germline V gene are SGHNT and YENEEA. The CDR3 nucleotides are TGTGCCAGCAGGCAGGTTCCCTCTGGAAACACCATATATTTT. It codes for CASRQVPSGNTIYF.